These 11 T cell receptor beta chains came from one sample sequenced in a study of identical twins. MiXCR was run by TCRdb on the 5' RACE reads, yielding one entry per CDR3 protein. Of a few hundred thousand distinct CDR3 sequences in the sample, about an eighth were seen once. This sample was shared with a second study, whose subject was yellow fever vaccine responses in identical twins.

Sequenced input: memory (CD45RO+) T cells sorted from blood. Every receptor here comes from a woman under 30 in good health.

The table lists this clonotype with many counts. The V call is TRBV29-1, the J call TRBJ1-4; 8 bases align to TRBD1. Germline V lookup: CDR1 SQVTM, CDR2 ANQGSEA. This CDR3 comprises 12 residues. Unmatched junction bases numbered 5, after V lost 2 bases and J lost 12 bases. The CDR3, as DNA: TGCAGCGTTGAATGGACAGGGAGAGAACTGTTTTTT. It codes for CSVEWTGRELFF.

This clonotype was counted a few times. The gene calls are TRBV14 and TRBJ1-2; D is uncertain. Per the germline V gene, CDR1 is SGHDN and CDR2 is FVKESK. Trimming stripped 1 base from V and 0 bases from J, with 0 bases between. The CDR3 is made up of 12 amino acids. The CDR3: CASSQANYGYTF. The DNA of the CDR3 is TGTGCCAGCAGCCAAGCTAACTATGGCTACACCTTC.

The chain joins TRBV7-9 to TRBJ2-5; tentatively, D is TRBD2 (6 bases). Trimming took 2 bases from V and 4 from J, leaving 11 bases between them. The CDR3 loop spans 14 amino acids. Germline lookup yields CDR1 SEHNR and CDR2 FQNEAQ (reference sequence). CDR3 nucleotides: TGTGCCAGCAGCTTACAACTAGCTCTAGAGACCCAGTACTTC. Translation: CASSLQLALETQYF.

J is TRBJ2-2 and V is TRBV27; 9 bases fit TRBD2. The V gene end was trimmed by 5 bases and the J gene end by 6 bases; junction bases not matched to a gene: 16. The CDR3 contains 18 residues. Germline loops: CDR1 MNHEY, CDR2 SMNVEV (reference sequence). In nucleotides, the CDR3 is TGTGCCAGCAGTCCCACCCCTTTTGCGGGAGGGCCCCCCGGGGAGCTGTTTTTT. Translation gives CASSPTPFAGGPPGELFF.

In its sample, this clonotype was seen a few times. V and J are TRBV20-1 and TRBJ2-3, with TRBD2 matching 10 bases. The trim removed 3 bases at V and 7 bases at J, leaving 7 bases unmatched. The germline CDR1 and CDR2 sequences are DFQATT and SNEGSKA (reference sequence). CDR3 size: 14 residues. CDR3 in amino acids: CSASTSGIGNTQYF. The DNA for the CDR3 is TGCAGTGCTAGCACTAGCGGGATAGGAAATACGCAGTATTTT.

The V gene is TRBV11-3, the J gene TRBJ2-1, with a tentative D call TRBD1 (6 bases). CDR1 is SGHNT and CDR2 is YENEEA in the germline V gene. The CDR3 loop spans 15 amino acids. Trimming pared 5 bases from V and 7 bases from J, leaving 18 bases between. The chain's CDR3 is CASSQPQGGINEQFF. The CDR3 bases are TGTGCCAGCAGCCAGCCACAGGGTGGGATAAATGAGCAGTTCTTC.

This clonotype was seen many times. The rearrangement uses TRBV5-1 and TRBJ2-4; D call uncertain. CDR1 is SGHRS and CDR2 is YFSETQ in the germline V gene. V was pared by 3 bases and J by 4 bases, with 11 bases between. This CDR3 region has 14 residues. DNA of the CDR3: TGCGCCAGCAGCTCCTCGGTAGGGAAAAACATTCAGTACTTC. The encoded protein is CASSSSVGKNIQYF.

This clonotype was detected only a few times. The chain carries TRBV3-1 and TRBJ2-5, with TRBD1 matching 7 bases. The CDR3 has 15 residues. Germline V gene sequence: CDR1 LGHDT, CDR2 YNNKEL (reference sequence). With V trimmed by 3 bases and J by 2 bases, 6 bases remained unmatched. CDR3: CASSQPRQGQETQYF. Here the CDR3 DNA reads TGTGCCAGCAGCCAGCCTCGACAGGGACAAGAGACCCAGTACTTC.

The gene calls are TRBV5-8 and TRBJ1-2, with 8 bases fitting TRBD1. The germline CDR1 and CDR2 sequences are SGHTS and YDEGEE. V was pared by 4 bases and J by 1 base, with 9 bases of the junction left unmatched. This CDR3 has 16 amino acids. This chain's CDR3 is CASSRGSRGLNYGYTF. DNA for the CDR3: TGTGCCAGCAGCCGCGGCAGCAGGGGGCTTAACTATGGCTACACCTTC.

This clonotype turned up a few times. V gene TRBV12-3 or TRBV12-4 combines with J gene TRBJ2-2, with 9 bases identical to TRBD1. V lost 5 bases, J lost 7 bases, and 8 bases stayed unmatched. The CDR3 covers 15 residues. CDR3 DNA: TGTGCCAGCAGTGGACAGGGGAAAATCGGCGGGGAGCTGTTTTTT. Its protein product is CASSGQGKIGGELFF.

This clonotype was observed at least ten times. The chain employs TRBV12-3 or TRBV12-4 and TRBJ2-2; 14 bases map to TRBD2. This CDR3 has 17 amino acids. J was trimmed by 1 base and V by 5 bases; bases with no gene match: 3. The CDR3 region has the DNA TGTGCCAGCAGTCGGACTAGCGGGGGGCAGAACACCGGGGAGCTGTTTTTT. Protein product: CASSRTSGGQNTGELFF.